These 14 T cell receptor beta chains were sequenced from one sample in a study of beta chain features in type 1 diabetes. Study results and limitations: Among patients with Type 1 diabetes, TCRB CDR3s were moderately but significantly shorter in every one of the four CD4+ subsets.

Antigen specificity for these receptors is unknown. As every portion of the isolated RNA was reverse transcribed, the sequencing read expressed TCRB transcripts. The method was immunoSEQ multiplex PCR; TCRdb's version includes in-frame clones alone and lacks a portion of them. This table has around 150,000 clones, more than 60% appearing once. The sequencing input was naive CD4+ T cells from blood. The receptors shown here come from a young man with type 1 diabetes.

The rearrangement joins TRBV7-2 to TRBJ2-7; 7 bases agree with TRBD1. Germline lookup yields CDR1 SGHTA and CDR2 FQGNSA. Unmatched junction bases numbered 4, after V lost 5 bases and J lost 6 bases. CDR3 length equals 12 residues. The CDR3 spells CASSPQGVEQYF. In DNA form, the CDR3 reads TGTGCCAGCAGCCCCCAGGGGGTCGAGCAGTACTTC. Drawing the rest from reference TRBV7-2 and TRBJ2-7, the complete variable domain is GAGVSQSPSNKVTEKGKDVELRCDPISGHTALYWYRQSLGQGLEFLIYFQGNSAPDKSGLPSDRFSAERTGGSVSTLTIQRTQQEDSAVYLCASSPQGVEQYFGPGTRLTVT.

V and J are TRBV21-1 and TRBJ2-5; TRBD1 is the table's D call and was not checked against the DNA. TRBV21-1 is recorded as a pseudogene. The CDR3 spans 18 residues. In DNA, the CDR3 is TGTGCCAGCAGCTCTCCTGGGCCAGGGTTCGGGTACCAAGAGACCCAGTACTTC. Amino acid sequence: CASSSPGPGFGYQETQYF.

The chain combines TRBV12-5 with TRBJ2-3; D remains ambiguous. This CDR3 is 14 amino acids long. Germline CDR1 LGHNT, CDR2 FRNRAP. Trimming removed 2 bases from V and 6 bases from J, with 12 bases in between. The CDR3 DNA reads as TGTGCTAGTGGTTTGTCGAGCCCCGGGGATACGCAGTATTTT. This codes for CASGLSSPGDTQYF. Looking up the rest from reference TRBV12-5 and TRBJ2-3 gives the full variable domain: DARVTQTPRHKVTEMGQEVTMRCQPILGHNTVFWYRQTMMQGLELLAYFRNRAPLDDSGMPKDRFSAEMPDATLATLKIQPSEPRDSAVYFCASGLSSPGDTQYFGPGTRLTVL.

This clone was counted between two and nine times. The genes are TRBV7-9 and TRBJ1-1; D is uncertain. The CDR3 totals 12 residues. V lost 1 base to trimming and J lost 3 bases, with 3 bases between them. The germline V gene encodes CDR1 SEHNR and CDR2 FQNEAQ (reference sequence). CDR3 sequence (DNA): TGTGCCAGCAGCTTAGATTACACTGAAGCTTTCTTT. Translated, it gives CASSLDYTEAFF.

V is TRBV6-5 and J is TRBJ2-5; TRBD2 agrees at 12 bases. Germline CDR1 reads MNHEY; CDR2 reads SVGAGI. This CDR3 comprises 15 residues. V was clipped by 6 bases and J by 2 bases; unmatched bases: 4. The CDR3 reads CASRPGLAGQETQYF. DNA for the CDR3: TGTGCCAGCAGGCCGGGACTAGCGGGTCAAGAGACCCAGTACTTC.

V gene TRBV7-2 combines with J gene TRBJ2-6; D unclear. The CDR3 extends over 14 amino acids. Germline V gives CDR1 SGHTA, CDR2 FQGNSA. DNA for the CDR3: TGTGCATCCGGGTGGACCTCTGGGGCCAACGTCCTGACTTTC. It encodes CASGWTSGANVLTF. The full variable domain, rest sourced from reference TRBV7-2 and TRBJ2-6, is GAGVSQSPSNKVTEKGKDVELRCDPISGHTALYWYRQSLGQGLEFLIYFQGNSAPDKSGLPSDRFSAERTGGSVSTLTIQRTQQEDSAVYLCASGWTSGANVLTFGAGSRLTVL.

A few counts support this clone. The chain joins TRBV25-1 to TRBJ2-7; perhaps TRBD2 as D (6 bases). The CDR3 spans 14 residues. V lost 6 bases to trimming and J lost 2 bases, with 14 bases between them. Germline assignment: CDR1 MGHDK and CDR2 SYGVNS. The CDR3 DNA follows: TGTGCCAGCAGATTATCGGGGAGGACCTACGAGCAGTACTTC. Its protein product is CASRLSGRTYEQYF.

This chain links TRBV19 with TRBJ2-5; 8 bases match TRBD1. The CDR3 extends over 15 amino acids. J gave up 4 bases and V 2 bases, and 6 bases lay outside the gene matches. Germline V gene lookup returns CDR1 LNHDA and CDR2 SQIVND (reference sequence). CDR3 region: CASSIQGATGETQYF. CDR3 DNA sequence: TGTGCCAGTAGTATACAGGGGGCGACAGGAGAGACCCAGTACTTC.

The J gene is TRBJ2-7, the V gene TRBV19; D possibly uses TRBD1 or TRBD2 (5 bases each). CDR1 LNHDA and CDR2 SQIVND come from the germline V gene (reference sequence). V lost 6 bases and J 2 bases, leaving 14 bases between the germline ends. This CDR3 region has 14 residues. CDR3 sequence (DNA): TGTGCCAGTAGGAGGGACGTTACCACCTACGAGCAGTACTTC. Amino acids: CASRRDVTTYEQYF.

V is TRBV7-9 and J is TRBJ2-3; no reliable D call. Trimming removed 5 bases from V and 0 bases from J, with 12 bases in between. CDR3 length equals 15 residues. Germline assignment: CDR1 SEHNR and CDR2 FQNEAQ (reference sequence). The chain's CDR3 is CASSRGRPSTDTQYF. DNA for the CDR3: TGTGCCAGCAGCCGTGGACGGCCTAGCACAGATACGCAGTATTTT.

This clone turned up a few times. This rearrangement joins TRBV30 to TRBJ1-6; 7 bases agree with TRBD1. The CDR3 length is 13 residues. The V gene end was trimmed by 7 bases and the J gene end by 14 bases; junction bases not matched to a gene: 14. In germline, CDR1 is GTSNPN, CDR2 SVGIG (reference sequence). The CDR3 reads CASSGTVTSALHF. The CDR3 nucleotides are TGTGCCTCCTCCGGGACAGTAACTTCTGCCCTCCACTTT.

V and J are TRBV7-2 and TRBJ1-2, with unresolved D. This CDR3 comprises 12 residues. Germline V gene lookup returns CDR1 SGHTA and CDR2 FQGNSA. Trimming shortened V by 2 bases and J by 6 bases, and 7 bases separated the two germline ends. The CDR3 sequence: CASSLRANGYTF. CDR3 bases: TGTGCCAGCAGCTTAAGGGCAAATGGCTACACCTTC.

The gene calls are TRBV7-2 and TRBJ2-1, with TRBD2 matching 10 bases. The CDR3 runs 15 residues. Looked up from germline, CDR1 is SGHTA and CDR2 is FQGNSA. V was pared by 5 bases and J by 3 bases, with 4 bases of the junction left unmatched. The CDR3 is CASSTTSGHYNEQFF. The CDR3 coding sequence is TGTGCCAGCAGCACGACTAGCGGGCACTACAATGAGCAGTTCTTC.

The V and J genes are TRBV11-2 and TRBJ1-1; 7 bases are a match to TRBD1. This CDR3 contains 14 residues. V gave up 5 bases and J gave up 5 bases; unmatched junction bases: 8. Germline V gives CDR1 SGHAT, CDR2 FQNNGV. CDR3 sequence: CASSVVTGATEAFF. The CDR3 region has the DNA TGTGCCAGCAGCGTAGTTACAGGGGCAACTGAAGCTTTCTTT.